The following is a TCR beta chain sequence with its context. Its antigen is still unknown. The junction and the germline gene differ at one end; a read error may be behind it. Newly diagnosed patients aged 18 to 65 had hyperthyroidism of under 2 months' duration. At first hyperthyroidism diagnosis, before any ophthalmopathy symptoms, the blood sample was collected. Germline V CDR1 and CDR2: DFQATT, SNEGSKA (reference sequence). This CDR3 is built from 15 residues. RNA transcripts yielded amplified TCR beta CDR3 regions. First-round RT-PCR targeting the TCR CDR3 was performed with the HTBI primer set. Via MiXCR, TCRdb re-called the multiplex PCR reads, giving one row per CDR3 protein. The sample includes about 24,000 distinct CDR3 sequences, under 55% seen only once; the top ten take about 25%. This sample is drawn from a study of T cells in Graves' hyperthyroidism and ophthalmopathy. General study results and limits: From stable hyperthyroidism, ophthalmopathy was set apart by a 13 V-J model. Ophthalmopathy was model-predicted a median roughly six months pre-onset.

Sequencing was carried out using blood. This TCR was sampled from a woman between 40 and 55 years old with Graves' hyperthyroidism that later progressed to Graves' ophthalmopathy. J is TRBJ2-3 and V is TRBV20-1, with 14 bases matching TRBD2. The chain's CDR3 is CSASSTSGRGDTLYF. DNA of the CDR3: TGCAGTGCCAGCTCGACTAGCGGGAGGGGGGATACGCTGTATTTT.